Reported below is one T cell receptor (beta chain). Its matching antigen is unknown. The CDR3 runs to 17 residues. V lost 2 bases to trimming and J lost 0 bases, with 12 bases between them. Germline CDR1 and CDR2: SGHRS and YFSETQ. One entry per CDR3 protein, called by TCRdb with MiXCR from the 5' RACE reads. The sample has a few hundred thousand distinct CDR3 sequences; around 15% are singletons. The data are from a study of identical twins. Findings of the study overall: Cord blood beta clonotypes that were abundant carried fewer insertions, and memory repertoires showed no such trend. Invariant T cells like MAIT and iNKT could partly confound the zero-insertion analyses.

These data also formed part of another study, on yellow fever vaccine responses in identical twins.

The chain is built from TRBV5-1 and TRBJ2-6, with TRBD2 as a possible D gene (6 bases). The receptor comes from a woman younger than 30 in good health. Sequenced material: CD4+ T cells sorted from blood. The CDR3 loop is CASSLPGLSSGANVLTF. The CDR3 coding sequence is TGCGCCAGCAGCTTACCGGGACTGAGCTCTGGGGCCAACGTCCTGACTTTC.